This T cell receptor beta chain was sequenced for a study of shared T cell receptors in the human thymus. Sequencing was performed with immunoSEQ multiplex PCR; in TCRdb, only in-frame clones are kept and a portion is missing. The repertoire has hundreds of thousands of clones, roughly 88% of them found once; the top ten carry roughly 0.0097%. The data also belong to a second study, concerning human thymus T cells. That report adds: Thymus tissue for the work was resected from patients undergoing corrective heart surgery. Within thymic and blood repertoires, V and J gene usage appeared to be biased. Unrelated people showed highly overlapping thymic repertoires, related research reported.

This receptor was obtained from a boy younger than two with a congenital heart defect. The sequencing input was thymocytes.

The CDR3 here is CASSFLQREYHTGELFF. The CDR3 region has the DNA TGTGCCAGCAGCTTTCTCCAGCGGGAGTATCACACCGGGGAGCTGTTTTTT. The rearrangement links TRBV7-8 to TRBJ2-2; the match to TRBD2 covers 8 bases. The CDR3 has 17 residues. V shed 3 bases, J shed 3 bases, and the junction held 9 bases outside the gene matches. Germline-derived CDR1 and CDR2 are SGHVS and FQNEAQ.